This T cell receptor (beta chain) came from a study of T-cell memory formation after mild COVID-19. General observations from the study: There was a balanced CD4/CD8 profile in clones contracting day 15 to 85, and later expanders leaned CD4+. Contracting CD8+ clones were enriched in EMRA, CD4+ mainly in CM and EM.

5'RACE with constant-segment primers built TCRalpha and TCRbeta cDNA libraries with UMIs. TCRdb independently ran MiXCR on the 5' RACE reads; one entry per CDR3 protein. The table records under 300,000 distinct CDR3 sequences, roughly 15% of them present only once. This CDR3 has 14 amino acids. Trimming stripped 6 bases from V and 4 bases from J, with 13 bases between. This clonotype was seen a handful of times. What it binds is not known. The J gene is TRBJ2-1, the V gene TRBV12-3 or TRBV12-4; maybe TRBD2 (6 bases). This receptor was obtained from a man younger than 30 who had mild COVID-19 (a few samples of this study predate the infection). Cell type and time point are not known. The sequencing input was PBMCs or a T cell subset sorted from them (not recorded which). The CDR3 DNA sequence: TGTGCCAGCAGCTCGGGGAGGTTTTACAATGAGCAGTTCTTC. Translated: CASSSGRFYNEQFF.